This TCR beta chain was recovered during a study of cytomegalovirus exposure and HLA in healthy donors. Study as a whole: Unique TCRs from HLA-typed donors, 75 million to 100 million of them, were held in an early data release. Whole-study findings and limits: Likely technical artifact: a cluster of highly shared sequence variants.

Per the germline V gene, CDR1 is LNHDA and CDR2 is SQIVND (reference sequence). V was pared by 0 bases and J by 4 bases, with 6 bases between. CDR3 size: 13 residues. The PCR had 60 Vbeta and 13 Jbeta primers. TCRdb keeps only in-frame clones here, not all; method: immunoSEQ multiplex PCR. The sample consists of about 160,000 clones, over 70% of them appearing once. Points on this clone: The antigen is unknown.

This clonotype originated in a man under 40 in good health and CMV-seronegative. The material sequenced was PBMCs. The V gene is TRBV19, the J gene TRBJ2-5; D is unclear. The CDR3 region has the DNA TGTGCCAGTAGTATAGATCTGTTAGAGACCCAGTACTTC. Amino acids: CASSIDLLETQYF.